A single sample is the source of the 20 T cell receptor beta chains below, sequenced in a study of shared clonotypes between healthy human individuals. The assay was immunoSEQ multiplex PCR, and TCRdb's table has in-frame clones only and misses some. In the table there are 1,400,000 or so clones, about 98.5% of which are singletons. Sequenced input: naive CD4+ T cells sorted from blood. The subset: CD45RA+ positively selected. All receptors derive from a man aged 25-40 years in good health.

J is TRBJ2-5 and V is TRBV18; D possibly corresponds to TRBD2 (5 bases). The CDR3 loop spans 16 amino acids. V was trimmed by 1 base and J by 4 bases, leaving 16 bases between them. In germline, CDR1 is KGHSH, CDR2 LQKENI. The CDR3 is CASSPRVSEPGETQYF. CDR3 sequence (DNA): TGTGCCAGCTCACCACGCGTTAGCGAGCCGGGAGAGACCCAGTACTTC.

CDR3: CASKASLYTEAFF. CDR3 DNA sequence: TGTGCCAGTAAGGCCAGTTTATACACTGAAGCTTTCTTT. V usage is TRBV19 and J usage is TRBJ1-1; D is unclear. Germline lookup yields CDR1 LNHDA and CDR2 SQIVND (reference sequence). The CDR3 sequence is 13 residues long. V dropped 7 bases and J dropped 3 bases, with 12 bases sitting between them.

The chain recombines TRBV6-1 with TRBJ2-2, with D perhaps matching TRBD1 or TRBD2 (5 bases each). Germline loops: CDR1 MNHNS, CDR2 SASEGT. V was shortened by 2 bases and J by 7 bases, with 11 bases between the two germline ends. The CDR3 sequence is 14 residues long. The CDR3 region has the DNA TGTGCCAGCAGTGAATTCCGGGGCGGCGGGGAGCTGTTTTTT. As protein: CASSEFRGGGELFF.

The V and J genes are TRBV11-2 and TRBJ2-1, with 9 nucleotides matching TRBD2. V shed 5 bases, J shed 7 bases, and the junction held 12 bases outside the gene matches. The CDR3 totals 16 residues. Looked up from germline, CDR1 is SGHAT and CDR2 is FQNNGV. The CDR3 DNA reads as TGTGCCAGCAGCCCCATAGCGGGAGTCAGTATGAATGAGCAGTTCTTC. It translates to CASSPIAGVSMNEQFF.

The V call is TRBV30, the J call TRBJ2-1; D is perhaps TRBD2 (6 bases). Between the trimmed V and J ends, which lost 3 bases and 2 bases, there was a span of 17 bases. Germline CDR1 is GTSNPN and CDR2 is SVGIG (reference sequence). This CDR3 has 16 amino acids. The DNA of the CDR3 is TGTGCCTGGAGAGGGAGGCCCAACGTACCCTACAATGAGCAGTTCTTC. Its translation: CAWRGRPNVPYNEQFF.

The chain is built from TRBV5-1 and TRBJ2-3; 9 bases agree with TRBD2. The CDR3 spans 16 residues. The V gene end was trimmed by 5 bases and the J gene end by 5 bases; junction bases not matched to a gene: 12. The germline CDR1 and CDR2 sequences are SGHRS and YFSETQ. As DNA, the CDR3 is TGCGCCAGCAGATCGACGCGGGAGGGCCAAGAAGATACGCAGTATTTT. Translated, it gives CASRSTREGQEDTQYF.

The chain recombines TRBV18 with TRBJ2-7; D is uncertain. Germline lookup yields CDR1 KGHSH and CDR2 LQKENI. Trimming removed 4 bases from V and 6 bases from J, with 10 bases in between. This CDR3 has 12 residues. The CDR3 sequence: CASSLKEGEQYF. The CDR3 coding sequence is TGTGCCAGCTCACTAAAAGAAGGCGAGCAGTACTTC.

V and J are TRBV28 and TRBJ2-2; 8 nucleotides line up with TRBD2. V shed 6 bases, J shed 1 base, and the junction held 10 bases outside the gene matches. The CDR3 runs to 17 residues. Looked up from germline, CDR1 is MDHEN and CDR2 is SYDVKM. This chain's CDR3 is CASSLASLAGNTGELFF. The CDR3 DNA follows: TGTGCCAGCAGCCTCGCCTCCCTAGCGGGGAACACCGGGGAGCTGTTTTTT.

This clone was seen only once. The gene calls are TRBV27 and TRBJ2-2, with 11 positions matching TRBD2. The CDR3 has 18 amino acids. V lost 5 bases and J lost 5; bases outside the gene matches: 13. The V gene's germline CDR1 is MNHEY and CDR2 SMNVEV (reference sequence). The CDR3: CASSTNKLAGVWTGELFF. The DNA of the CDR3 is TGTGCCAGCAGTACAAACAAACTAGCGGGAGTTTGGACCGGGGAGCTGTTTTTT.

This clone was observed once. This chain connects TRBV11-2 to TRBJ2-2; 15 nucleotides match TRBD2. Germline V gene data show CDR1 as SGHAT and CDR2 as FQNNGV. Trimming removed 5 bases from V and 4 bases from J; junction bases left unmatched: 11. CDR3 length equals 19 residues. The DNA for the CDR3 is TGTGCCAGCAGCCCTAGAGGACTAGCGGGAGGGCCAGGCACCGGGGAGCTGTTTTTT. This encodes CASSPRGLAGGPGTGELFF.

CDR3 loop: CASSDHVGLAGGSHEQYF. Written as DNA, the CDR3 is TGCGCCAGCAGTGATCATGTGGGACTAGCGGGAGGGAGCCACGAGCAGTACTTC. V is TRBV10-2 and J is TRBJ2-7; 16 bases match TRBD2. The germline V gene has CDR1 WSHSY and CDR2 SAAADI. The CDR3 sequence is 18 residues long. With 3 bases clipped from V and 5 bases from J, the junction kept 10 bases outside the gene matches.

This clone was seen just once. The chain combines TRBV6-5 with TRBJ2-3; 9 bases map to TRBD2. The ends lost 2 bases at V and 4 bases at J; junction bases unmatched: 4. Per germline, CDR1 MNHEY and CDR2 SVGAGI. The CDR3 loop spans 15 amino acids. CDR3 sequence reads: CASSYQREAPDTQYF. The CDR3, as DNA: TGTGCCAGCAGTTACCAGCGGGAGGCCCCAGATACGCAGTATTTT.

The chain recombines TRBV5-1 with TRBJ2-5; unclear D gene. Deletions cut 2 bases from V and 2 bases from J, with 10 bases between. The CDR3 consists of 14 residues. Looked up from germline, CDR1 is SGHRS and CDR2 is YFSETQ. CDR3 amino acids: CASSLNVQQETQYF. The CDR3 nucleotides are TGCGCCAGCAGCTTAAATGTGCAACAAGAGACCCAGTACTTC.

This sequence joins TRBV4-1 and TRBJ2-7; TRBD2 might be the D (5 bases). The germline V and J ends were trimmed by 0 bases and 1 base, with 10 bases remaining between them. Germline CDR1 is MGHRA and CDR2 is YSYEKL. CDR3 length equals 15 residues. The CDR3 coding sequence is TGCGCCAGCAGCCAAGATGAGGGTGGTTCCTACGAGCAGTACTTC. This codes for CASSQDEGGSYEQYF.

This sequence joins TRBV19 and TRBJ2-2; 8 nucleotides line up with TRBD1. The CDR3 sequence is 15 residues long. The V segment lost 6 bases and the J segment 1 base; nucleotides outside the gene matches: 4. Germline V CDR1 and CDR2: LNHDA, SQIVND (reference sequence). The CDR3 region is CASRTGTGNTGELFF. CDR3 nucleotide sequence: TGTGCCAGTAGGACCGGGACAGGGAACACCGGGGAGCTGTTTTTT.

In nucleotides, the CDR3 is TGTGCCAGCAGCCCGGGACGGGGCGCTTCTCAAGATACGCAGTATTTT. Amino acid sequence: CASSPGRGASQDTQYF. The chain employs TRBV11-3 and TRBJ2-3; perhaps D is TRBD1 or TRBD2 (5 bases each). Per the germline V gene, CDR1 is SGHNT and CDR2 is YENEEA. V was clipped by 5 bases and J by 5 bases, with 20 bases between them. The CDR3 is 16 amino acids.

The rearrangement uses TRBV6-1 and TRBJ2-5; 8 bases are shared with TRBD1. CDR3 length: 14 residues. The trim removed 4 bases at V and 3 bases at J, leaving 4 bases unmatched. Germline lookup yields CDR1 MNHNS and CDR2 SASEGT. Here the CDR3 reads CASSADRGKETQYF. The DNA of the CDR3 is TGTGCCAGCAGTGCCGACAGGGGTAAAGAGACCCAGTACTTC.

To note about this clone: Germline and junction disagree at one end, which may indicate a read error. The chain couples TRBV6-1 to TRBJ1-5, with D perhaps TRBD1 (6 bases). Germline CDR1 reads MNHNS; CDR2 reads SASEGT. The CDR3 has 16 amino acids. The CDR3 is CASSEGGTGIGQPHHF. DNA of the CDR3: TGTGCCAGCAGTGAAGGGGGAACAGGGATCGGTCAGCCCCATCATTTT.

The chain is built from TRBV5-1 and TRBJ1-2, with TRBD1 matching 9 bases. V was pared by 4 bases and J by 8 bases, with 12 bases of the junction left unmatched. The germline V gene encodes CDR1 SGHRS and CDR2 YFSETQ. The CDR3 spans 15 residues. The CDR3 loop is CASSPRDRVGYGYTF. The CDR3 DNA sequence: TGCGCCAGCAGCCCCCGGGACAGGGTAGGGTACGGCTACACCTTC. The whole variable domain, remainder taken from reference TRBV5-1 and TRBJ1-2, is KAGVTQTPRYLIKTRGQQVTLSCSPISGHRSVSWYQQTPGQGLQFLFEYFSETQRNKGNFPGRFSGRQFSNSRSEMNVSTLELGDSALYLCASSPRDRVGYGYTFGSGTRLTVV.

The chain carries TRBV29-1 and TRBJ2-1, with TRBD2 matching over 8 bases. The CDR3 is 13 residues long. Germline CDR1 reads SQVTM; CDR2 reads ANQGSEA. V lost 6 bases and J lost 6; bases outside the gene matches: 7. The CDR3 protein is CSVGLVTINEQFF. The DNA for the CDR3 is TGCAGCGTGGGACTAGTCACAATCAATGAGCAGTTCTTC.